The 13 T cell receptor beta chains presented below share a single source sample, sequenced in a study of blood T cell repertoires in COVID-19. TCRdb's table, derived via immunoSEQ multiplex PCR, lists solely in-frame clones and lacks some. The sample holds under 150,000 clones, 70% to 90% seen once. The sample was peripheral blood. The source of these receptors is a human donor in a cohort sampled during active COVID-19.

The V call is TRBV30, the J call TRBJ1-1; no clear D gene. Germline CDR1 is GTSNPN and CDR2 is SVGIG (reference sequence). Trimming removed 0 bases at V and 6 bases at J, with 11 bases between. This CDR3 has 13 residues. CDR3 protein: CAWSVLWKAEAFF. Written as DNA, the CDR3 is TGTGCCTGGAGTGTACTATGGAAGGCTGAAGCTTTCTTT.

This chain uses TRBV4-1 with TRBJ2-7; 9 bases agree with TRBD2. Germline CDR1 MGHRA, CDR2 YSYEKL. The CDR3 consists of 18 residues. V lost 1 base, J lost 2 bases, and 12 bases stayed unmatched. The CDR3 loop reads CASSQVQLAGLTAYEQYF. DNA of the CDR3: TGCGCCAGCAGCCAAGTCCAGCTAGCGGGACTCACGGCCTACGAGCAGTACTTC.

The V call is TRBV5-4, the J call TRBJ1-2, with 10 bases aligning to TRBD1. Trimming removed 4 bases from V and 7 bases from J; junction bases left unmatched: 4. CDR3 length equals 13 residues. The germline V gene encodes CDR1 SGHNT and CDR2 YYREEE (reference sequence). CDR3 DNA: TGTGCCAGCAGCGCCGACAGGGGGCTTGGCTACACCTTC. Translated, it gives CASSADRGLGYTF.

This rearrangement joins TRBV20-1 to TRBJ2-3, with TRBD2 identical over 8 bases. This CDR3 comprises 11 residues. The V gene's germline CDR1 is DFQATT and CDR2 SNEGSKA (reference sequence). Losses at the gene ends were 6 bases for V and 10 bases for J; bases not matched to a gene: 6. The CDR3 loop is CSAQRGRAQYF. The CDR3 coding sequence is TGCAGTGCCCAGCGGGGGAGAGCGCAGTATTTT.

This clone occurred a few times. This same CDR3 is encoded by further DNA sequences in the sample. CDR3 sequence reads: CASSLNSYEQYF. The CDR3 bases are TGTGCCAGCAGCCTAAACTCCTACGAGCAGTACTTC. The chain links TRBV7-9 to TRBJ2-7; D remains ambiguous. The germline V and J ends were trimmed by 5 bases and 0 bases, with 5 bases remaining between them. CDR1 is SEHNR and CDR2 is FQNEAQ in the germline V gene (reference sequence). The CDR3 spans 12 residues.

The genes are TRBV5-4 and TRBJ2-1, with no clear D. The germline V gene encodes CDR1 SGHNT and CDR2 YYREEE (reference sequence). The V end was cut by 2 bases, the J end by 0 bases, with 9 bases between. CDR3 length: 15 amino acids. CDR3 in DNA: TGTGCCAGCAGCTTAGACTTTAGCTCCTACAATGAGCAGTTCTTC. Its translation: CASSLDFSSYNEQFF. Filled out from reference TRBV5-4 and TRBJ2-1, the complete variable domain reads ETGVTQSPTHLIKTRGQQVTLRCSSQSGHNTVSWYQQALGQGPQFIFQYYREEENGRGNFPPRFSGLQFPNYSSELNVNALELDDSALYLCASSLDFSSYNEQFFGPGTRLTVL.

The genes are TRBV5-6 and TRBJ2-3; 9 bases are shared with TRBD1. Germline V gene sequence: CDR1 SGHDT, CDR2 YYEEEE. Trimming cost V 0 bases and J 6 bases; bases outside gene matches: 5. The CDR3 totals 15 residues. CDR3 DNA: TGTGCCAGCAGCTTGGCCGGACAGGGGATGGATACGCAGTATTTT. It encodes CASSLAGQGMDTQYF.

The V gene is TRBV19, the J gene TRBJ1-2, with 9 bases matching TRBD1. V shed 6 bases, J shed 5 bases, and the junction held 7 bases outside the gene matches. This CDR3 is 14 amino acids long. The germline V gene has CDR1 LNHDA and CDR2 SQIVND (reference sequence). CDR3 bases: TGTGCCAGTAGGGGGACAGGGACCCTTTATGGCTACACCTTC. As protein: CASRGTGTLYGYTF.

The chain joins TRBV3-1 (or the pseudogene TRBV3-2) to TRBJ2-5; TRBD1 is a possible D gene (7 bases). The J call may not be correct, given that the DNA end is closer to TRBJ2-7. The CDR3 spans 16 residues. CDR1 is LGHDT, CDR2 YNNKEL, per germline (reference sequence). CDR3 sequence reads: CASSQAGTADSYEQYF. In DNA, the CDR3 is TGTGCCAGCAGCCAGGCGGGGACAGCGGATTCCTACGAGCAGTACTTC.

This clone was observed a handful of times. In DNA form, the CDR3 reads TGTGCCAGTTCTAATACAGCGAACACTGAAGCTTTCTTT. It is translated as CASSNTANTEAFF. The rearrangement joins TRBV19 to TRBJ1-1; D not certain. This CDR3 comprises 13 residues. Germline V gene data show CDR1 as LNHDA and CDR2 as SQIVND (reference sequence). The germline V and J ends were trimmed by 8 bases and 1 base, with 11 bases remaining between them.

The genes are TRBV11-2 and TRBJ2-3; TRBD2 aligns across 7 bases. V lost 1 base to trimming and J lost 2 bases; unmatched junction nucleotides: 12. CDR3 length equals 18 residues. Germline CDR1 reads SGHAT; CDR2 reads FQNNGV. This CDR3 is CASSLGDSLGLPTDTQYF. For the CDR3, the DNA is TGTGCCAGCAGCTTAGGGGATTCCCTGGGACTACCCACAGATACGCAGTATTTT.

The chain recombines TRBV27 with TRBJ2-3; 7 bases fit TRBD1. V was pared by 0 bases and J by 1 base, with 4 bases of the junction left unmatched. The CDR3 spans 16 residues. Germline V gene lookup returns CDR1 MNHEY and CDR2 SMNVEV (reference sequence). CDR3 coding DNA: TGTGCCAGCAGTTTATCGATCGGGACAGGCACAGATACGCAGTATTTT. This gives the protein CASSLSIGTGTDTQYF.

The chain uses TRBV5-4 and TRBJ1-1; 9 bases are shared with TRBD1. Per germline, CDR1 SGHNT and CDR2 YYREEE (reference sequence). V lost 4 bases, J lost 4 bases, and 5 bases stayed unmatched. The CDR3 has 14 amino acids. The CDR3: CASSVQGAGTEAFF. The DNA for the CDR3 is TGTGCCAGCAGCGTACAGGGGGCCGGCACTGAAGCTTTCTTT.